The rows below give T cell receptor beta chains drawn from one sample of a study of T-cell memory formation after mild COVID-19. TCRdb fed the 5' RACE reads into MiXCR, producing one record per CDR3 protein. The sample lists about 170,000 distinct CDR3 sequences; under 15% were seen once. Sequencing was carried out using PBMCs or a T cell subset sorted from them (not recorded which). These receptors all come from a man younger than 35 who had mild COVID-19 (a few samples of this study predate the infection). Cell type and time point are not known. Both conserved end residues are part of each CDR3. D genes are given only for firm matches. Clone sizes are given selectively: once, few, many, or a class where the clone is expanded.

clone size | J gene | D gene | V gene | CDR3 DNA | CDR3 protein
few | TRBJ1-2 | NA | TRBV20-1 | TGCAGTGCTAGAGATGGGACCCGCGGTGGCTACACCTTC | CSARDGTRGGYTF
few | TRBJ2-7 | NA | TRBV27 | TGTGCCAGCAGTTCCCGGGGATGGGACTCCTACGAGCAGTACTTC | CASSSRGWDSYEQYF
many | TRBJ2-3 | NA | TRBV5-1 | TGCGCCAGCGGAGTGAGCGGCTTCACAGATACGCAGTATTTT | CASGVSGFTDTQYF
NA | TRBJ2-1 | NA | TRBV20-1 | TGCAGTGCTCCCCGGGATACTACCTACAATGAGCAGTTCTTC | CSAPRDTTYNEQFF
NA | TRBJ2-5 | NA | TRBV7-6 | TGTGCCAGCAGCTTCGGGGAGTGGGAGACCCAGTACTTC | CASSFGEWETQYF
NA | TRBJ2-3 | TRBD1 | TRBV5-1 | TGCGCCAGCAAGGACAGGGGGAGGACAGATACGCAGTATTTT | CASKDRGRTDTQYF
few | TRBJ1-2 | NA | TRBV12-3/TRBV12-4 | TGTGCCAGCAGTTTAGAACAGGGACATGGCTACACCTTC | CASSLEQGHGYTF
NA | TRBJ2-1 | TRBD2 | TRBV7-2 | TGTGCCAGCAGCTTAGCGACAGCGGGATCCAATGAGCAGTTCTTC | CASSLATAGSNEQFF
few | TRBJ2-3 | TRBD2 | TRBV11-2 | TGTGCCAGCAGCCCCCCTTCAGGTAGCGGGGGGGCAGGGGATACGCAGTATTTT | CASSPPSGSGGAGDTQYF
NA | TRBJ1-2 | NA | TRBV12-3/TRBV12-4 | TGTGCCAGCAGTTTAAGGAATGGCTACACCTTC | CASSLRNGYTF
NA | TRBJ1-1 | NA | TRBV20-1 | TGCAGTGCCAGGAAAAGCGGAGGTTTAGAAGCTTTCTTT | CSARKSGGLEAFF
NA | TRBJ2-1 | NA | TRBV20-1 | TGCAGTGCCGCGGGACCTAGGGATTACAATGAGCAGTTCTTC | CSAAGPRDYNEQFF
few | TRBJ2-2 | TRBD1 | TRBV6-6 | TGTGCCAGCAGGGGAGACAGGGGGCTCGCCGGGGAGCTGTTTTTT | CASRGDRGLAGELFF
few | TRBJ1-6 | TRBD1 | TRBV6-5 | TGTGCCAGCAGTTACGACAGGGGTTCGCCACCCCTCCACTTT | CASSYDRGSPPLHF
NA | TRBJ2-1 | TRBD1 | TRBV6-2/TRBV6-3 | TGTGCCAGCAGAATGACAGGGAGCAGAGAGCAGTTCTTC | CASRMTGSREQFF
NA | TRBJ1-6 | NA | TRBV6-5 | TGTGCCAGCAGTTACGTCGATAATTCACCCCTCCACTTT | CASSYVDNSPLHF
few | TRBJ2-1 | TRBD2 | TRBV9 | TGTGCCAGCAGCCCCCGACTAGCTCACAATGAGCAGTTCTTC | CASSPRLAHNEQFF
NA | TRBJ1-2 | NA | TRBV20-1 | TGCAGTGCTCCGGCCGGGGGGAGGAACTATGGCTACACCTTC | CSAPAGGRNYGYTF
few | TRBJ1-5 | NA | TRBV6-6 | TGTGCCAGCAGTCCCCCGGGCAGCGGCAATCAGCCCCAGCATTTT | CASSPPGSGNQPQHF
NA | TRBJ1-5 | TRBD1 | TRBV20-1 | TGCAGTGCTAGGGAAAGGGGGCGCGGTTGGGGCAATCAGCCCCAGCATTTT | CSARERGRGWGNQPQHF
few | TRBJ2-6 | NA | TRBV7-9 | TGTGCCGTGGCGTCTAGGCGCGGGTCTGGGGCCAACGTCCTGACTTTC | CAVASRRGSGANVLTF
NA | TRBJ2-2 | NA | TRBV7-3 | TGTGCCAGCAGCTTACAGGAGGGCACCGGGGAGCTGTTTTTT | CASSLQEGTGELFF
NA | TRBJ1-2 | NA | TRBV5-5 | TGTGCCAGCAGCTTGATCCCCGCTAACTATGGCTACACCTTC | CASSLIPANYGYTF
NA | TRBJ1-6 | NA | TRBV20-1 | TGCAGTGCTAGAGTCACGTCGGGAGGCTCACCCCTCCACTTT | CSARVTSGGSPLHF
NA | TRBJ1-3 | NA | TRBV5-1 | TGCGCCAGCAGCCAAGGACCAGTGAAAAACACCATATATTTT | CASSQGPVKNTIYF
NA | TRBJ2-3 | TRBD2 | TRBV2 | TGTGCCAGCAGTGTCGAGCGGGGGGGAGATACGCAGTATTTT | CASSVERGGDTQYF
few | TRBJ1-5 | TRBD1 | TRBV12-3/TRBV12-4 | TGTGCCAGCAGTCTACGACAGGGGGATAATAGTCAGCCCCAGCATTTT | CASSLRQGDNSQPQHF
NA | TRBJ2-7 | TRBD1 | TRBV20-1 | TGCAGTGCTAGGATCGGGACAGGCCTCTACGAGCAGTACTTC | CSARIGTGLYEQYF
NA | TRBJ2-5 | TRBD2 | TRBV7-2 | TGTGCCAGCAGCTCCAACATGGGACTACAAGAGACCCAGTACTTC | CASSSNMGLQETQYF
NA | TRBJ2-7 | NA | TRBV18 | TGTGCCAGCTCCCCACCGGCGCGCCGCACTGGGGAGCAGTACTTC | CASSPPARRTGEQYF
NA | TRBJ2-3 | NA | TRBV12-3/TRBV12-4 | TGTGCCAGCAGTTTACACAGCACACATACGCAGTATTTT | CASSLHSTHTQYF
NA | TRBJ1-1 | NA | TRBV6-2/TRBV6-3 | TGTGCCAGCCGTCCGGGGCCCACTGAAGCTTTCTTT | CASRPGPTEAFF
few | TRBJ2-6 | NA | TRBV19 | TGTGCCAGTAGTATAGGAGTGTCTGGGGCCAACGTCCTGACTTTC | CASSIGVSGANVLTF
NA | TRBJ1-2 | NA | TRBV7-6 | TGTGCCAGCAGCACCCGTGCGGGGAATGGCTACACCTTC | CASSTRAGNGYTF
few | TRBJ1-2 | NA | TRBV12-3/TRBV12-4 | TGTGCCAGCAGTTTAGGACAGAAATATGGCTACACCTTC | CASSLGQKYGYTF
NA | TRBJ1-1 | NA | TRBV21-1 | TGTGCCAGCAGCAAAGATGACAGGGGAGCTTTCTTT | CASSKDDRGAFF
few | TRBJ2-7 | TRBD2 | TRBV20-1 | TGCAGTGCTAGAGATATAGCGGGGGGCCCTATCTACGAGCAGTACTTC | CSARDIAGGPIYEQYF
NA | TRBJ1-1 | NA | TRBV11-2 | TGTGCCAGCAGGTCGACGGGGAGCGAAGCTTTCTTT | CASRSTGSEAFF
NA | TRBJ2-3 | NA | TRBV9 | TGTGCCAGCAGCGTAGGGGTAGCGGTCACAGATACGCAGTATTTT | CASSVGVAVTDTQYF
NA | TRBJ1-5 | NA | TRBV12-3/TRBV12-4 | TGTGCCAGCAGCACACAGGGAATGAGCAATCAGCCCCAGCATTTT | CASSTQGMSNQPQHF
many | TRBJ2-1 | NA | TRBV4-2 | TGTGCCAGCAGCCAAGATGGGACCAGCTCCTACAATGAGCAGTTCTTC | CASSQDGTSSYNEQFF
medium-sized | TRBJ2-1 | NA | TRBV10-3 | TGTGCCATCCGACGGTTAGGGTCCTACAATGAGCAGTTCTTC | CAIRRLGSYNEQFF
many | TRBJ2-1 | NA | TRBV5-1 | TGCGCCAGCAGCTTACGGGCCCAAGGAAGCTCCTACAATGAGCAGTTCTTC | CASSLRAQGSSYNEQFF
many | TRBJ2-1 | NA | TRBV29-1 | TGCAGGGGGGGAGAGAGCTACAATGAGCAGTTCTTC | CRGGESYNEQFF
NA | TRBJ2-1 | NA | TRBV7-2 | TGTGCCAGCAGCTGGGCCCTCTACAATGAGCAGTTCTTC | CASSWALYNEQFF
few | TRBJ2-2 | TRBD2 | TRBV5-1 | TGCGCCAGCAGTCTTCAGGCGGGGGGTCCCGGGGAGCTGTTTTTT | CASSLQAGGPGELFF
few | TRBJ1-5 | TRBD1 | TRBV20-1 | TGCAGCTTCGGGACAGAGAATCAGCCCCAGCATTTT | CSFGTENQPQHF
few | TRBJ2-2 | TRBD2 | TRBV5-1 | TGCGCCAGCAGCCCGCCTACAGCTAGCGGGGTCGACGGGGAGCTGTTTTTT | CASSPPTASGVDGELFF
many | TRBJ2-5 | NA | TRBV7-2 | TGTGCCAGCAGCCCTGGGACGAGGGGGTCGGCCCAGTACTTC | CASSPGTRGSAQYF
NA | TRBJ2-5 | NA | TRBV4-3 | TGCGCCAGCAGCCCAGGATACGGAGAGACCCAGTACTTC | CASSPGYGETQYF
NA | TRBJ2-5 | TRBD2 | TRBV5-1 | TGCGCCAGCAGCCGGGGAGATCTAGCGGGGGGCCTCCAAGAGACCCAGTACTTC | CASSRGDLAGGLQETQYF